The T cell receptor beta chain under discussion was sequenced for a study of blood T cell repertoires in COVID-19. The CDR3 consists of 15 residues. Germline CDR1 is KGHSH and CDR2 is LQKENI. The ends lost 3 bases at V and 7 bases at J; junction bases unmatched: 6. Clones were read by immunoSEQ multiplex PCR, and TCRdb kept only the in-frame ones, dropping some. This table has about 100,000 clones, around nine tenths appearing once. This chain connects TRBV18 to TRBJ1-5; 10 nucleotides line up with TRBD1. This receptor was obtained from a human donor with COVID-19, enrolled during active disease. The donor label of this sample is uncertain. The sequenced sample consisted of peripheral blood. Here the CDR3 DNA reads TGTGCCAGCTCACCCTCGACAGGGGGCGGCCAGCCCCAGCATTTT. Protein sequence: CASSPSTGGGQPQHF. Full variable domain (missing parts from reference TRBV18 and TRBJ1-5): NAGVMQNPRHLVRRRGQEARLRCSPMKGHSHVYWYRQLPEEGLKFMVYLQKENIIDESGMPKERFSAEFPKEGPSILRIQQVVRGDSAAYFCASSPSTGGGQPQHFGDGTRLSIL.